The rows below give T cell receptor beta chains drawn from one sample of a study of shared clonotypes between healthy human individuals. Here immunoSEQ multiplex PCR was the method, and the copy in TCRdb shows in-frame clones only, minus some. The sample holds roughly 2.5 million clones, just over 90% seen once. Specimen: naive CD4+ T cells sorted from blood. The receptors come from a man between 18 and 35 years old in good health. The CDR3 runs from the conserved cysteine through the conserved F or W. Each record gives: V gene, D gene, J gene, clone size, CDR3 DNA, CDR3 protein. A D gene is named only where the DNA matches it firmly. Rows may omit the clone size; those that give it use once, few, many or a size class.

>TRBV5-4|.|TRBJ2-7|.
TGTGCCAGCAGCTCCGAGACAGGCCGCTCCTACGAGCAGTACTTC
CASSSETGRSYEQYF
>TRBV7-2|.|TRBJ2-2|.
TGTGCCAGCAGCTTAGAGTACCTACACACCGGGGAGCTGTTTTTT
CASSLEYLHTGELFF
>TRBV2|.|TRBJ1-2|.
TGTGCCAGCAGTGAGGCGACTAACTATGGCTACACCTTC
CASSEATNYGYTF
>TRBV30|.|TRBJ2-5|once
TGTGCCTGGAGTAGCCAAGAGACCCAGTACTTC
CAWSSQETQYF
>TRBV4-2|.|TRBJ2-7|.
TGTGCCAGCAGCCAGGAGGGGCTCTACGAGCAGTACTTC
CASSQEGLYEQYF
>TRBV9|TRBD2|TRBJ2-1|.
TGTGCCAGCAGCGTAGGGGCTAGCGGGAGGGCCGAAGAGCAGTTCTTC
CASSVGASGRAEEQFF
>TRBV6-6|TRBD2|TRBJ2-5|.
TGTGCCAGCAGTTACGATGGACTAGCGGGACGGGAGACCCAGTACTTC
CASSYDGLAGRETQYF
>TRBV9|.|TRBJ1-1|.
TGTGCCAGCAGCGTAGTTCTCGGCACAGGAGTCACCTCAGCTTTCTTT
CASSVVLGTGVTSAFF
>TRBV5-1|TRBD1|TRBJ2-1|.
TGCGCCAGCAGCGTGGACAGGGTTCACAATGAGCAGTTCTTC
CASSVDRVHNEQFF
>TRBV15|.|TRBJ1-1|.
TGTGCCACCAGCAGAGGGTCGGACAGTTGGAAATTCACTGAAGCTTTCTTT
CATSRGSDSWKFTEAFF
>TRBV30|.|TRBJ2-4|.
TGTGCCTGGAGCGCCTCCGCCAAAAACATTCAGTACTTC
CAWSASAKNIQYF
>TRBV5-1|TRBD2|TRBJ2-3|.
TGCGCCAGCAGCTCCACGGGACTAGCGGGAGTGGCACGGCAAGATACGCAGTATTTT
CASSSTGLAGVARQDTQYF
>TRBV18|.|TRBJ1-1|.
TGTGCCAGCTCACCAGCGGACACCCAAGCTACTGAAGCTTTCTTT
CASSPADTQATEAFF
>TRBV30|.|TRBJ1-6|.
TGTGCCTGGAGTGTAATGCCCCTGGGGTATAATTCACCCCTCCACTTT
CAWSVMPLGYNSPLHF
>TRBV2|TRBD1|TRBJ1-6|.
TGTGCCAGCAGGGGAGACAGGGGATATTCACCCCTCCACTTT
CASRGDRGYSPLHF
>TRBV11-2|.|TRBJ2-1|.
TGTGCCAGCAGCTTAGTCGCGGGGCGCGGCGATGAGCAGTTCTTC
CASSLVAGRGDEQFF
>TRBV5-6|TRBD1|TRBJ2-3|.
TGTGCCAGCAGCGCCCGGGACAGGGGGACCCTCACAGATACGCAGTATTTT
CASSARDRGTLTDTQYF
>TRBV18|TRBD1|TRBJ1-5|.
TGTGCCAGCTCCCAGGGACAGCCCCAGCCCCAGCATTTT
CASSQGQPQPQHF
>TRBV7-2|.|TRBJ2-7|.
TGTGCCAGCAGCTTTCGGCCCAGGGATCTGTACGAGCAGTACTTC
CASSFRPRDLYEQYF
>TRBV7-2|TRBD2|TRBJ2-5|.
TGTGCCAGCAGCCTAGCGGGGGGGCTATTGTTGGAGACCCAGTACTTC
CASSLAGGLLLETQYF
>TRBV7-2|TRBD1|TRBJ1-2|.
TGTGCCAGCAGCTCGACAGGGGTGGGGTATGGCTACACCTTC
CASSSTGVGYGYTF
>TRBV30|TRBD2|TRBJ2-5|.
TGTGCCTGGAGTGTTGGGAGCGGGGGCCCCGGGGCCCAGTACTTC
CAWSVGSGGPGAQYF
>TRBV5-4|TRBD2|TRBJ2-3|.
TGTGCCAGCAGCTTGGGCGGCCTAGCGGGGGTTACTAGCACAGATACGCAGTATTTT
CASSLGGLAGVTSTDTQYF
>TRBV6-1|TRBD1|TRBJ2-3|.
TGTGCCAGCAGGGACAGGGATGGTTCGGATACGCAGTATTTT
CASRDRDGSDTQYF
>TRBV10-3|.|TRBJ1-6|once
TGTGCCATCAGTGACAGGGGTAATTCACCCCTCCACTTT
CAISDRGNSPLHF
>TRBV9|.|TRBJ2-7|.
TGTGCCAGCAGCGGCACGTTTCCCCCCTACGAGCAGTACTTC
CASSGTFPPYEQYF
>TRBV14|.|TRBJ2-6|.
TGTGCCAGCAGCCATCTTACGGGAGTCTCTGGGGCCAACGTCCTGACTTTC
CASSHLTGVSGANVLTF
>TRBV27|.|TRBJ1-6|.
TGTGCCAGCAGTTTGACCGATTCACCCTCCTATAATTCACCCCTCCACTTT
CASSLTDSPSYNSPLHF
>TRBV2|TRBD2|TRBJ2-1|.
TGTGCCACCACCCCGGGACTAACCAATGAGCAGTTCTTC
CATTPGLTNEQFF
>TRBV7-2|.|TRBJ2-1|.
TGTGCCAGCAGCTTAGCTTGGGACTTCAATGAGCAGTTCTTC
CASSLAWDFNEQFF
>TRBV25-1|.|TRBJ2-7|.
TGTGCCAGCAGTGATTCCGGGACGACTTTAAGGTACGAGCAGTACTTC
CASSDSGTTLRYEQYF
>TRBV6-5|.|TRBJ2-3|.
TGTGCCAGCAGTTACGGCTCCCCTAGCACAGATACGCAGTATTTT
CASSYGSPSTDTQYF
>TRBV10-3|TRBD2|TRBJ2-3|once
TGTGCCATCAGTAAGGGACTAGCGGGATCAGATACGCAGTATTTT
CAISKGLAGSDTQYF
>TRBV11-2|.|TRBJ2-5|.
TGTGCCAGCAGCTTAGACGGGAAAGCCATAAAAGAGACCCAGTACTTC
CASSLDGKAIKETQYF
>TRBV30|TRBD1|TRBJ2-6|.
TGTGCCTGGAGTTGGGGCAGGGGGTTTTCGGTCGGGGCCAACGTCCTGACTTTC
CAWSWGRGFSVGANVLTF
>TRBV5-6|TRBD1|TRBJ2-7|.
TGTGCCAGCAGCTCTACGGACAGGGGGCTAGGGGAGCAGTACTTC
CASSSTDRGLGEQYF
>TRBV19|.|TRBJ2-7|.
TGTGCCACCCGAACAGGGGGGGGCTCCTACGAGCAGTACTTC
CATRTGGGSYEQYF
>TRBV5-1|TRBD1|TRBJ1-2|.
TGCGCCAGCAGCCCGGACAGGGTCCTCGGCCATAACTATGGCTACACCTTC
CASSPDRVLGHNYGYTF
>TRBV7-9|.|TRBJ1-5|.
TGTGCCAGCAGCTTAGGAGGGATGGGCAATCAGCCCCAGCATTTT
CASSLGGMGNQPQHF
>TRBV4-2|.|TRBJ2-1|.
TGTGCCAGCAGCCAAGAGGGGGGGCTGTGGAATGAGCAGTTCTTC
CASSQEGGLWNEQFF
>TRBV5-1|.|TRBJ2-1|.
TGCGCCAGCAGCTTGATGGCCCCCTCCTACAATGAGCAGTTCTTC
CASSLMAPSYNEQFF
>TRBV7-9|.|TRBJ1-1|few
TGTGCCAGCAGCTACCCCGGGACTCCTGGAGGTGGAGCTTTCTTT
CASSYPGTPGGGAFF